These 26 T cell receptor beta chains were sequenced from one sample in a study of OX40 agonist ivuxolimab in advanced cancers. The library was built by means of the immunoSEQ multiplex PCR assay. TCRdb mirrors the immuneACCESS table, restricted to in-frame sequences. Some clones are absent from its copies; in checked studies, under half trace to an unresolved V gene, and the reason for the others is unknown. The sample table lists about 22,000 clones, more than 65% of them with a count of one. Of the sample, over 30% falls within the top ten clones. This specimen consisted of CD4+ or CD8+ T cells sorted from blood, obtained in a trial of the OX40 agonist ivuxolimab. Receptors originate from an adult with an advanced solid tumor such as melanoma, head and neck, liver or kidney cancer.

This clone was counted between two and nine times. The chain is built from TRBV14 and TRBJ2-1, with D uncertain. The CDR3 has 14 residues. Germline V gene sequence: CDR1 SGHDN, CDR2 FVKESK. The V gene lost 0 bases and the J gene lost 10 bases, with 13 bases spanning the gap. The CDR3 sequence: CASSQEAVVGEQFF. The CDR3 DNA reads TGTGCCAGCAGCCAAGAGGCGGTTGTGGGCGAGCAGTTCTTC.

The V call is TRBV18, the J call TRBJ1-1; the match to TRBD1 covers 11 bases. With V trimmed by 5 bases and J by 5 bases, 7 bases remained unmatched. CDR3 length equals 15 residues. CDR1 is KGHSH and CDR2 is LQKENI in the germline V gene. Here the CDR3 DNA reads TGTGCCAGCTCAAGGACAGGGGGCGTAGGTACTGAAGCTTTCTTT. It is translated as CASSRTGGVGTEAFF.

The chain employs TRBV27 and TRBJ1-2, with 7 bases aligning to TRBD1. Germline CDR1 is MNHEY and CDR2 is SMNVEV (reference sequence). V shed 6 bases and J 2 bases; nucleotides not matched to a gene: 6. CDR3 length: 14 residues. In nucleotides, the CDR3 is TGTGCCAGCAGGGAATCGGGACAGAACTATGGCTACACCTTC. Translating it yields CASRESGQNYGYTF.

The chain employs TRBV14 and TRBJ2-7; TRBD1 matches at 11 bases. The CDR3 runs to 16 residues. CDR1 and CDR2 from the germline V gene are SGHDN and FVKESK. V was pared by 2 bases and J by 4 bases, with 7 bases of the junction left unmatched. CDR3: CASSQFGTGGRYEQYF. As DNA, the CDR3 is TGTGCCAGCAGCCAATTTGGGACAGGGGGTCGATACGAGCAGTACTTC.

The chain links TRBV6-5 to TRBJ2-1, with 7 bases identical to TRBD2. The V segment lost 4 bases and the J segment 9 bases; nucleotides outside the gene matches: 3. This CDR3 region has 12 residues. In germline, CDR1 is MNHEY, CDR2 SVGAGI. The CDR3 sequence: CASSWPGGEQFF. In nucleotides, the CDR3 is TGTGCCAGCAGTTGGCCGGGGGGTGAGCAGTTCTTC.

This clone appeared once. The chain has TRBV19 and TRBJ2-4; 7 bases map to TRBD2. CDR3 length: 17 amino acids. The V and J ends lost 3 bases and 1 base, in that order; junction bases with no gene match: 9. CDR1 and CDR2 from the germline V gene are LNHDA and SQIVND (reference sequence). CDR3 sequence reads: CASSIGRGIGAKNIQYF. The DNA of the CDR3 is TGTGCCAGTAGTATTGGGCGGGGGATCGGTGCCAAAAACATTCAGTACTTC.

V is TRBV4-2 and J is TRBJ1-3, with 7 bases matching TRBD1. CDR1 is LGHNA, CDR2 YNFKEQ, per germline. The V and J ends lost 4 bases and 0 bases, in that order; junction bases with no gene match: 6. There are 16 residues in the CDR3. This CDR3 is CASSLTTGDSGNTIYF. In DNA, the CDR3 is TGTGCCAGCAGCCTGACCACAGGGGACTCTGGAAACACCATATATTTT.

DNA of the CDR3: TGTGCCAGCAGCTTGACTTCTACCACAGATACGCAGTATTTT. Protein: CASSLTSTTDTQYF. The chain couples TRBV5-5 to TRBJ2-3; no clear D gene. This CDR3 contains 14 residues. In germline, CDR1 is SGHKS, CDR2 YYEKEE (reference sequence). V shed 1 base and J shed 2 bases, with 8 bases lying between them.

The chain carries TRBV28 and TRBJ1-1, with D maybe TRBD1 (6 bases). The germline V gene encodes CDR1 MDHEN and CDR2 SYDVKM. Trimming took off 8 bases at V and 1 base at J, with 11 bases between the two ends. This CDR3 is 13 amino acids long. The CDR3 loop is CASLGTRNTEAFF. The CDR3 bases are TGTGCCAGCCTCGGGACAAGGAACACTGAAGCTTTCTTT.

The J gene is TRBJ2-1, the V gene TRBV19; 7 bases map to TRBD1. Losses at the gene ends were 3 bases for V and 4 bases for J; bases not matched to a gene: 9. Per germline, CDR1 LNHDA and CDR2 SQIVND (reference sequence). The CDR3 extends over 16 amino acids. Here the CDR3 DNA reads TGTGCCAGTAGTATTACAGGGGACCCTGATTACAATGAGCAGTTCTTC. Protein product: CASSITGDPDYNEQFF.

The chain joins TRBV5-1 to TRBJ1-5; D call uncertain. CDR3 length: 14 amino acids. V lost 0 bases and J 2 bases, leaving 6 bases between the germline ends. Germline loops: CDR1 SGHRS, CDR2 YFSETQ. Here the CDR3 reads CASSLVPGNQPQHF. In DNA, the CDR3 is TGCGCCAGCAGCTTGGTTCCAGGCAATCAGCCCCAGCATTTT.

The CDR3 nucleotides are TGTGCCAGTAGTAAGCGGGAGGGCTCCTACGAGCAGTACTTC. Protein product: CASSKREGSYEQYF. The chain recombines TRBV19 with TRBJ2-7; 10 bases align to TRBD2. Germline CDR1 LNHDA, CDR2 SQIVND (reference sequence). The CDR3 is 14 residues long. J gave up 0 bases and V 4 bases, and 0 bases lay outside the gene matches.

This clone was seen a few times. The chain links TRBV9 to TRBJ1-1; weak D call: TRBD1 (6 bases). The CDR3 is made up of 15 amino acids. Trimming left V 5 bases short and J 1 base short, with 15 bases between. Germline-derived CDR1 and CDR2 are SGDLS and YYNGEE. The CDR3 is CASRYGQTSNTEAFF. The CDR3 DNA sequence: TGTGCCAGCAGGTACGGACAGACCTCGAACACTGAAGCTTTCTTT.

The count of this clone is one. The rearrangement uses TRBV10-3 and TRBJ2-1, with TRBD2 matching over 9 bases. CDR3 length: 14 amino acids. J lost 8 bases, V lost 8 bases, and 10 bases had no gene match. Germline CDR1 and CDR2: ENHRY and SYGVKD. The CDR3, as DNA: TGTGCCATCTCGGAGCGGGGGGACGGGGATGAGCAGTTCTTC. Translated, it gives CAISERGDGDEQFF.

The rearrangement uses TRBV7-2 and TRBJ2-7; 10 bases match TRBD2. The J segment lost 4 bases and the V segment lost 5 bases, leaving 5 bases of the junction unmatched. The CDR3 covers 14 residues. Germline CDR1 SGHTA, CDR2 FQGNSA. The CDR3 region is CASSPRTSGYEQYF. CDR3 nucleotides: TGTGCCAGCAGCCCCAGGACTAGCGGATACGAGCAGTACTTC. The whole variable domain, remainder taken from reference TRBV7-2 and TRBJ2-7, is GAGVSQSPSNKVTEKGKDVELRCDPISGHTALYWYRQSLGQGLEFLIYFQGNSAPDKSGLPSDRFSAERTGGSVSTLTIQRTQQEDSAVYLCASSPRTSGYEQYFGPGTRLTVT.

The genes are TRBV9 and TRBJ1-3; D unresolved. CDR3 length: 14 residues. Trimming pared 3 bases from V and 0 bases from J, leaving 7 bases between. CDR1 and CDR2 (germline): SGDLS, YYNGEE. The CDR3: CASSATNSGNTIYF. As DNA, the CDR3 is TGTGCCAGCAGCGCCACAAACTCTGGAAACACCATATATTTT.

J is TRBJ2-7 and V is TRBV19; D is unclear. The V end was cut by 3 bases, the J end by 1 base, with 13 bases between. The CDR3 runs to 15 residues. Germline values: CDR1 LNHDA, CDR2 SQIVND (reference sequence). The CDR3 DNA sequence: TGTGCCAGTAGTATCGACGGCCTAGGGTCCTACGAGCAGTACTTC. Amino acids: CASSIDGLGSYEQYF. Using reference TRBV19 and TRBJ2-7 for the parts outside the CDR3, the full variable domain is DGGITQSPKYLFRKEGQNVTLSCEQNLNHDAMYWYRQDPGQGLRLIYYSQIVNDFQKGDIAEGYSVSREKKESFPLTVTSAQKNPTAFYLCASSIDGLGSYEQYFGPGTRLTVT.

This clone was observed a few times. The genes are TRBV7-2 and TRBJ1-5; maybe TRBD1 (5 bases). V lost 5 bases and J lost 6, with 17 bases in between. CDR1 is SGHTA, CDR2 FQGNSA, per germline. This CDR3 spans 15 amino acids. Here the CDR3 reads CASSRGAVGGQPQHF. CDR3 DNA sequence: TGTGCCAGCAGCAGGGGCGCAGTCGGAGGTCAGCCCCAGCATTTT.

CDR3 nucleotides: TGTGCCAGTAGTATATCGGACAGGGGGCTCCCCTACGAGCAGTACTTC. It specifies CASSISDRGLPYEQYF. The rearrangement uses TRBV19 and TRBJ2-7, with 11 bases lining up with TRBD1. Germline CDR1 is LNHDA and CDR2 is SQIVND (reference sequence). The CDR3 runs to 16 residues. V shed 2 bases, J shed 2 bases, and the junction held 5 bases outside the gene matches.

This clone came up once. This sequence joins TRBV5-5 and TRBJ2-1, with TRBD2 as a possible D gene (5 bases). Germline V gene data show CDR1 as SGHKS and CDR2 as YYEKEE (reference sequence). V was shortened by 5 bases and J by 7 bases, with 13 bases between the two germline ends. This CDR3 comprises 13 residues. CDR3 protein: CASRTILENEQFF. DNA of the CDR3: TGTGCCAGCAGGACAATACTAGAAAATGAGCAGTTCTTC.

The CDR3 DNA follows: TGTGCCTGGGATCCTAAAGGGGTAGATACGCAGTATTTT. Protein: CAWDPKGVDTQYF. The V and J genes are TRBV30 and TRBJ2-3; a possible D gene is TRBD1 (5 bases). This CDR3 contains 13 residues. Germline values: CDR1 GTSNPN, CDR2 SVGIG (reference sequence). Between the trimmed V and J ends, which lost 5 bases and 5 bases, there was a span of 14 bases.

The chain combines TRBV9 with TRBJ2-1; TRBD2 aligns across 7 bases. The germline CDR1 and CDR2 sequences are SGDLS and YYNGEE. The V gene end was trimmed by 0 bases and the J gene end by 6 bases; junction bases not matched to a gene: 3. CDR3 length: 14 amino acids. The CDR3 nucleotides are TGTGCCAGCAGCGTAGGGACTAGTTTCAATGAGCAGTTCTTC. Translated: CASSVGTSFNEQFF.

The rearrangement links TRBV5-4 to TRBJ1-1, with 10 bases identical to TRBD1. After removal of 4 bases from V and 0 bases from J, the junction contained 9 bases not matched to a gene. This CDR3 is 17 amino acids long. Looked up from germline, CDR1 is SGHNT and CDR2 is YYREEE (reference sequence). The CDR3 bases are TGTGCCAGCAGCCCGACAGGGGGCTCCGCCATGAACACTGAAGCTTTCTTT. It translates to CASSPTGGSAMNTEAFF.

The V call is TRBV10-2, the J call TRBJ1-3; D remains ambiguous. The CDR3 is 16 residues long. Trimming removed 3 bases from V and 0 bases from J, with 12 bases in between. Germline V gives CDR1 WSHSY, CDR2 SAAADI. The CDR3 nucleotides are TGCGCCAGCAGTGATACGCGTAAGAACTCTGGAAACACCATATATTTT. This sequence encodes CASSDTRKNSGNTIYF.

This clone was seen once. J is TRBJ2-1 and V is TRBV5-1, with 8 bases fitting TRBD1. The CDR3 contains 15 residues. V lost 3 bases to trimming and J lost 8 bases; unmatched junction nucleotides: 10. The germline V gene has CDR1 SGHRS and CDR2 YFSETQ. The CDR3 DNA sequence: TGCGCCAGCAGCTGGTCCGGGACAGGATTCGATGAGCAGTTCTTC. Translating gives CASSWSGTGFDEQFF.

The chain has TRBV7-2 and TRBJ2-7; 11 bases fit TRBD2. Per the germline V gene, CDR1 is SGHTA and CDR2 is FQGNSA. The CDR3 sequence is 14 residues long. Germline trimming cut 5 bases from V and 3 bases from J; bases unmatched to any gene: 3. CDR3 DNA sequence: TGTGCCAGCAGCCGACTAGCGGGGAACTACGAGCAGTACTTC. This codes for CASSRLAGNYEQYF.